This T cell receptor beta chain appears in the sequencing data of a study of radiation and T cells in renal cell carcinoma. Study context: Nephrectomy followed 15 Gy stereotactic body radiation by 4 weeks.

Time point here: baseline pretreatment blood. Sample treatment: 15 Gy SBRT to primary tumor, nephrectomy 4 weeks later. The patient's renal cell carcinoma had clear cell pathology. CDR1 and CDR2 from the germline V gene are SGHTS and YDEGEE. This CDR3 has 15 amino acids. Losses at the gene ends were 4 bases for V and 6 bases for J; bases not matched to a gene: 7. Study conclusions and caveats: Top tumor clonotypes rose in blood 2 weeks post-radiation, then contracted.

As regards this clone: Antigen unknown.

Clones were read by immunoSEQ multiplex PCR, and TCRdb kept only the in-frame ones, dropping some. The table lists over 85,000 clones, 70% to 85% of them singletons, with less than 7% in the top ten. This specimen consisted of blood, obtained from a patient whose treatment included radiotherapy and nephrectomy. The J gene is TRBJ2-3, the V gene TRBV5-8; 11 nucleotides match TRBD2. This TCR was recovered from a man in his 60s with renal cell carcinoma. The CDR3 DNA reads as TGTGCCAGCAGCATTAGCGGGAGGGGACACGATACGCAGTATTTT. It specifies CASSISGRGHDTQYF.